The T cell receptor (beta chain) described here comes from a study of Ad26.COV2.S vaccination and SARS-CoV-2 variants. Study information: Of the COV1001 trial arms, the Ad26.COV2.S arm included the donor. Once, or twice with 56 days between doses, Ad26.COV2.S was given intramuscularly. Whole-study results and caveats: An underestimation of total T cell responses may have resulted from the TCR breadth and depth analyses. Those who received vaccine or placebo ended up with similar non-spike TCR breadth.

Noted treatment: approximately 18 received Ad26.COV2.S at low or high dose, single or two shots; 5 received placebo; per-sample allocation not given. Following the first vaccine or placebo injection, samples were taken on day 63. Regarding this clone: Its antigen is not identified.

Here immunoSEQ multiplex PCR was the method, and the copy in TCRdb shows in-frame clones only, minus some. The sample holds a few hundred thousand clones, about four fifths seen once. Germline V lookup: CDR1 ENHRY, CDR2 SYGVKD. After removal of 10 bases from V and 6 bases from J, the junction contained 4 bases not matched to a gene. This CDR3 spans 11 amino acids. J is TRBJ1-2 and V is TRBV10-3; the match to TRBD1 covers 8 bases. The source was peripheral blood, collected in a trial of Ad26.COV2.S vaccine versus placebo. This clonotype originated in a person aged 18 to 59 who received the Ad26.COV2.S COVID-19 vaccine or a placebo. Here the CDR3 DNA reads TGTGCCACAAAGACAGGGGATGGCTACACCTTC. Its protein is CATKTGDGYTF.